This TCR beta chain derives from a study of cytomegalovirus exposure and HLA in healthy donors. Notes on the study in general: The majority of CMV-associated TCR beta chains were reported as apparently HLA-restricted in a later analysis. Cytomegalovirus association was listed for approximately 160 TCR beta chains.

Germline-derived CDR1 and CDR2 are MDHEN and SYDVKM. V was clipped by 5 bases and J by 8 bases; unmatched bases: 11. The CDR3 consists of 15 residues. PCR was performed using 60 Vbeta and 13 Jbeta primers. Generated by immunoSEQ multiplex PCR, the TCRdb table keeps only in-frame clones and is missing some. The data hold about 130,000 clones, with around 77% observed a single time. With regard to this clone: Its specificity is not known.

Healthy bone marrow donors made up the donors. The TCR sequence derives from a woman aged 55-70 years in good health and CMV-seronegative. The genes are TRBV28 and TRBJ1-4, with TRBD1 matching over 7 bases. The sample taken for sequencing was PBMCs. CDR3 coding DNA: TGTGCCAGCAGTCCCCCAGACAGGGTGGGGGAAAAACTGTTTTTT. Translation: CASSPPDRVGEKLFF.